This TCR beta chain appears in the sequencing data of a study of T cell repertoires in cytomegalovirus infection. With 5 bases clipped from V and 2 bases from J, the junction kept 9 bases outside the gene matches. The germline V gene has CDR1 SGHVS and CDR2 FQNEAQ. This CDR3 spans 15 amino acids. TCRdb re-analysed the reads in MiXCR, keeping a single row per CDR3 protein. The sample consists of approximately 1,000,000 distinct CDR3 sequences, less than 40% of them appearing once. About this clonotype: What it binds is unknown.

The V gene is TRBV7-8, the J gene TRBJ2-7; 7 positions agree with TRBD2. The origin of this receptor is a human donor in good health (CMV status not recorded). Some clones in this sample may be carry-over from other donors' samples. This specimen was cultured CD8+ T cells from PBMCs, taken from culture after CMV antigen stimulation. The CDR3 coding sequence is TGTGCCAGCAGCGGCCGAGGGGAGGGTCCCTACGAGCAGTACGTC. Protein product: CASSGRGEGPYEQYV.